What follows are 30 T cell receptor beta chains derived from one specimen sequenced in a study. Cells sorted as Tregs were CD4+, CD25+ and CD127-/low. TCRdb reprocessed the 5' RACE reads with MiXCR, giving one entry per CDR3 protein. The repertoire holds some 9,800 distinct CDR3 sequences, roughly 25% seen once, with 3.2% in the top ten. Sequencing was done on a sample of Tregs sorted from blood. Receptors were obtained from a female donor with breast cancer.

About this clonotype itself: This may come from a read error, since a much larger clone is one base off. V and J are TRBV4-1 and TRBJ1-1; 7 bases align to TRBD1. The germline V gene has CDR1 MGHRA and CDR2 YSYEKL. The CDR3 consists of 18 residues. CDR3 sequence reads: CASSQDPLHGTVNTEALF. CDR3 DNA sequence: TGCGCCAGCAGCCAAGATCCCCTCCACGGGACAGTGAACACTGAAGCTCTCTTT.

This clonotype was recorded many times. V and J are TRBV7-9 and TRBJ2-7, with TRBD2 matching 10 bases. CDR3 size: 14 residues. V lost 5 bases, J lost 7 bases, and 8 bases stayed unmatched. Germline CDR1 reads SEHNR; CDR2 reads FQNEAQ (reference sequence). The chain's CDR3 is CASSNPGLAWEQYF. CDR3 DNA sequence: TGTGCCAGCAGCAACCCGGGACTAGCGTGGGAGCAGTACTTC.

This clonotype is categorized as medium-sized. The V call is TRBV6-5, the J call TRBJ2-1, with 7 bases identical to TRBD2. This CDR3 has 13 amino acids. The J segment lost 6 bases and the V segment lost 6 bases, leaving 5 bases of the junction unmatched. Germline-derived CDR1 and CDR2 are MNHEY and SVGAGI. In DNA form, the CDR3 reads TGTGCCAGCAGCTCGACTAGCTTCAATGAGCAGTTCTTC. Amino acids: CASSSTSFNEQFF.

By sample share, this clonotype is medium-sized. This sequence joins TRBV11-2 and TRBJ2-1, with TRBD2 matching over 11 bases. CDR3 length equals 19 residues. V was clipped by 5 bases and J by 0 bases; unmatched bases: 12. Germline-derived CDR1 and CDR2 are SGHAT and FQNNGV. The CDR3 loop is CASSVMGLAVLSSYNEQFF. In DNA, the CDR3 is TGTGCCAGCAGCGTAATGGGACTAGCGGTTCTGAGCTCCTACAATGAGCAGTTCTTC.

This clonotype is termed medium-sized. V gene TRBV15 combines with J gene TRBJ1-6; D might be TRBD1 (5 bases). CDR1 is LNHNV and CDR2 is YYDKDF in the germline V gene (reference sequence). This CDR3 region has 15 residues. V was shortened by 1 base and J by 9 bases, with 13 bases between the two germline ends. CDR3: CATSRGVEGLSPLHF. The CDR3 DNA is TGTGCCACCAGCAGAGGGGTTGAGGGACTTTCACCCCTCCACTTT.

The chain couples TRBV20-1 to TRBJ1-5; no reliable D call. Germline V gene sequence: CDR1 DFQATT, CDR2 SNEGSKA (reference sequence). The length of the CDR3 is 14 residues. The V gene lost 1 base and the J gene lost 0 bases, with 7 bases spanning the gap. CDR3 sequence (DNA): TGCAGTGCTAGAGTCATAGATAGCAATCAGCCCCAGCATTTT. This translates into CSARVIDSNQPQHF.

By its share, this clonotype is medium-sized. V and J are TRBV6-1 and TRBJ2-3; 10 nucleotides agree with TRBD1. CDR1 is MNHNS and CDR2 is SASEGT in the germline V gene. V was pared by 7 bases and J by 3 bases, with 4 bases of the junction left unmatched. This CDR3 region has 14 residues. The CDR3 region is CASMDRGGTDTQYF. DNA of the CDR3: TGTGCCAGCATGGACAGGGGGGGTACAGATACGCAGTATTTT.

This clonotype has at least ten counts. The V call is TRBV19, the J call TRBJ1-1, with D possibly matching TRBD1 (6 bases). The CDR3 has 15 amino acids. The ends were cut back, 5 bases at V and 1 base at J, with 14 bases in the middle. Germline CDR1 reads LNHDA; CDR2 reads SQIVND (reference sequence). Written as DNA, the CDR3 is TGTGCCAGTAGTCCGGGCCCGACAGGGAACACTGAAGCTTTCTTT. This codes for CASSPGPTGNTEAFF.

There are many counts of this clonotype. The chain uses TRBV15 and TRBJ1-5; 9 bases agree with TRBD1. V trimming: 3 bases; J trimming: 3 bases; junction bases outside the gene matches: 9. This CDR3 region has 17 residues. Per germline, CDR1 LNHNV and CDR2 YYDKDF (reference sequence). The CDR3 DNA reads as TGTGCCACCAGCAGGAGCGAGGGGACAGGGTTCAATCAGCCCCAGCATTTT. Translation: CATSRSEGTGFNQPQHF.

There are many counts of this clonotype. The rearrangement joins TRBV19 to TRBJ1-5, with D maybe TRBD1 (5 bases). The germline V and J ends were trimmed by 3 bases and 5 bases, with 11 bases remaining between them. The CDR3 is 14 amino acids. Germline values: CDR1 LNHDA, CDR2 SQIVND (reference sequence). In DNA form, the CDR3 reads TGTGCCAGTAGTATGGGACGGCCTGATCAGCCCCAGCATTTT. It yields the protein CASSMGRPDQPQHF.

The genes are TRBV7-8 and TRBJ2-3; 11 bases agree with TRBD2. Per the germline V gene, CDR1 is SGHVS and CDR2 is FQNEAQ. V dropped 1 base and J dropped 1; count of bases not matched to a gene: 1. CDR3 size: 16 residues. In nucleotides, the CDR3 is TGTGCCAGCAGCTTAGTTAGCGGGAGGGGCACAGATACGCAGTATTTT. This gives the protein CASSLVSGRGTDTQYF.

This clonotype was counted many times. The chain has TRBV7-9 and TRBJ2-1; 10 bases map to TRBD2. This CDR3 has 15 amino acids. CDR1 and CDR2 (germline): SEHNR, FQNEAQ (reference sequence). The junction had 8 bases not matched to a gene; V was cut back by 5 bases and J by 7 bases. The CDR3 reads CASSPPGLASNEQFF. The DNA for the CDR3 is TGTGCCAGCAGCCCCCCGGGACTAGCGAGTAATGAGCAGTTCTTC.

This clonotype occurred once. The chain joins TRBV10-1 to TRBJ2-7, with TRBD2 matching over 10 bases. The CDR3 is 12 amino acids. After removal of 11 bases from V and 4 bases from J, the junction contained 5 bases not matched to a gene. Germline CDR1 reads WNHNN; CDR2 reads SYGVQD (reference sequence). CDR3 in DNA: TGCGCCTCCGGGACTAGCGCATACGAGCAGTACTTC. This sequence encodes CASGTSAYEQYF.

By share, this clonotype counts as medium-sized. The CDR3 DNA reads TGTGCCAGCAGCGAGGCGGGAGTAGGCTACAATGAGCAGTTCTTC. Protein sequence: CASSEAGVGYNEQFF. V gene TRBV13 combines with J gene TRBJ2-1; 7 bases agree with TRBD2. The CDR3 is 15 residues long. In germline, CDR1 is PRHDT, CDR2 FYEKMQ (reference sequence). The trim removed 5 bases at V and 3 bases at J, leaving 7 bases unmatched.

This clonotype occurred a few times. A much larger clone differs from this one at a single base, so this may be a read error. The chain links TRBV7-8 to TRBJ2-1; D gene uncertain. The germline V and J ends were trimmed by 2 bases and 10 bases, with 12 bases remaining between them. The CDR3 loop spans 13 amino acids. Germline CDR1 reads SGHVS; CDR2 reads FQNEAQ. The CDR3 nucleotides read TGTGCCAGCAGCTTAAACAAGGGAAACGAGCAGTTCTTC. Its translation is CASSLNKGNEQFF.

This clonotype was observed a few times. J is TRBJ2-1 and V is TRBV5-1; D is undetermined. The CDR3 sequence is 15 residues long. The V and J ends lost 0 bases and 4 bases respectively, with 11 bases between them. Germline-derived CDR1 and CDR2 are SGHRS and YFSETQ. The CDR3 here is CASSLVPTLYNEQFF. Here the CDR3 DNA reads TGCGCCAGCAGCTTGGTCCCAACTTTATACAATGAGCAGTTCTTC.

This clonotype is deemed medium-sized. The chain has TRBV11-2 and TRBJ2-1; no definite D call. The CDR3 is 15 residues long. Trimming cost V 1 base and J 7 bases, with 14 bases left between them. The germline gives CDR1 SGHAT, CDR2 FQNNGV. CDR3 nucleotides: TGTGCCAGCAGCTTAGTGGCTAGATCGGGTAATGAGCAGTTCTTC. Amino acid sequence: CASSLVARSGNEQFF.

The rearrangement links TRBV6-5 to TRBJ2-1; possible D gene TRBD1, 6 bases. Germline V lookup: CDR1 MNHEY, CDR2 SVGAGI. The length of the CDR3 is 15 residues. V shed 0 bases and J shed 12 bases, with 18 bases lying between them. In DNA, the CDR3 is TGTGCCAGCAGTTACTCTGCACAGGGCCCGAAGGGGCAGTTCTTC. Translation: CASSYSAQGPKGQFF.

Judged by abundance, this clonotype is medium-sized. The chain couples TRBV9 to TRBJ2-6, with 11 bases fitting TRBD1. The length of the CDR3 is 17 residues. The germline V gene encodes CDR1 SGDLS and CDR2 YYNGEE. Losses at the gene ends were 0 bases for V and 4 bases for J; bases not matched to a gene: 3. The CDR3 region is CASSVGTGGSGANVLTF. CDR3 coding DNA: TGTGCCAGCAGCGTAGGGACAGGGGGCTCGGGGGCCAACGTCCTGACTTTC.

There are a few counts of this clonotype. The chain has TRBV20-1 and TRBJ2-3, with unresolved D. Trimming shortened V by 3 bases and J by 2 bases, and 12 bases separated the two germline ends. The CDR3 has 14 amino acids. Germline CDR1 reads DFQATT; CDR2 reads SNEGSKA (reference sequence). CDR3 in amino acids: CSARDPSNTDTQYF. CDR3 nucleotides: TGCAGTGCTAGGGATCCTTCTAACACAGATACGCAGTATTTT.

This rearrangement joins TRBV2 to TRBJ2-1; D is unclear. Germline loops: CDR1 SNHLY, CDR2 FYNNEI. The V end lost 3 bases, the J end lost 12 bases, and 0 bases lay between the germline ends. This CDR3 has 8 amino acids. CDR3 residues: CASSEQFF. CDR3 sequence (DNA): TGTGCCAGCAGTGAGCAGTTCTTC.

This clonotype counts as medium-sized. V gene TRBV5-1 combines with J gene TRBJ2-7; D remains ambiguous. The CDR3 has 12 residues. Trimming removed 0 bases from V and 7 bases from J, with 8 bases in between. The germline V gene has CDR1 SGHRS and CDR2 YFSETQ. The CDR3 coding sequence is TGCGCCAGCAGCTTGGCCCTATCGGAGCAGTACTTC. This translates into CASSLALSEQYF. Filled out from reference TRBV5-1 and TRBJ2-7, the complete variable domain reads KAGVTQTPRYLIKTRGQQVTLSCSPISGHRSVSWYQQTPGQGLQFLFEYFSETQRNKGNFPGRFSGRQFSNSRSEMNVSTLELGDSALYLCASSLALSEQYFGPGTRLTVT.

The chain employs TRBV4-2 and TRBJ1-4, with unresolved D. Per germline, CDR1 LGHNA and CDR2 YNFKEQ. Trimming cost V 5 bases and J 8 bases, with 12 bases left between them. The CDR3 is made up of 13 amino acids. The DNA for the CDR3 is TGTGCCAGCAGCTTAGGAGTGGAGGAAAAACTGTTTTTT. This codes for CASSLGVEEKLFF.

This chain uses TRBV7-8 with TRBJ2-7; 7 bases line up with TRBD2. The CDR3 sequence is 15 residues long. CDR1 SGHVS and CDR2 FQNEAQ come from the germline V gene. The trim removed 5 bases at V and 4 bases at J, leaving 11 bases unmatched. The CDR3: CASSPKAGSSYEQYF. The CDR3 DNA reads TGTGCCAGCAGCCCCAAAGCGGGGAGTTCATACGAGCAGTACTTC.

Only a few counts were recorded for this clonotype. A much bigger clone sits one base away, suggesting this may be a read error. V usage is TRBV6-1 and J usage is TRBJ2-7, with D perhaps being TRBD1 or TRBD2 (5 bases each). The germline CDR1 and CDR2 sequences are MNHNS and SASEGT. This CDR3 region has 13 residues. DNA for the CDR3: TGTGTCAGCTGGGACGAAACGGATTACGAGCAGTACTTC. It translates to CVSWDETDYEQYF.

By share of the sample, this clonotype is medium-sized. The chain couples TRBV10-1 to TRBJ2-1; D is ambiguous. Trimming removed 0 bases at V and 9 bases at J, with 3 bases between. Germline loops: CDR1 WNHNN, CDR2 SYGVQD (reference sequence). The CDR3 contains 11 residues. CDR3 nucleotide sequence: TGCGCCAGCAGTGAGTCGTGTGAGCAGTTCTTC. Amino acid sequence: CASSESCEQFF.

In this sample, this clonotype is medium-sized. The DNA for the CDR3 is TGTGCCAGCAGCTTAGCGGGACTAAGCGGAAGCACAGATACGCAGTATTTT. It codes for CASSLAGLSGSTDTQYF. The V gene is TRBV11-2, the J gene TRBJ2-3, with 7 bases aligning to TRBD2. V trimming: 1 base; J trimming: 0 bases; junction bases outside the gene matches: 7. The CDR3 is 17 residues long. Germline CDR1 reads SGHAT; CDR2 reads FQNNGV.

This clonotype was detected many times. The gene calls are TRBV20-1 and TRBJ2-7; TRBD2 matches at 8 bases. The length of the CDR3 is 14 residues. CDR1 and CDR2 from the germline V gene are DFQATT and SNEGSKA (reference sequence). Trimming cost V 5 bases and J 5 bases; bases outside gene matches: 11. CDR3 loop: CSAGAPGGSHEQYF. The CDR3 nucleotides read TGCAGTGCTGGGGCTCCGGGAGGGTCTCACGAGCAGTACTTC.

J is TRBJ1-3 and V is TRBV15, with D unclear. Germline V CDR1 and CDR2: LNHNV, YYDKDF (reference sequence). The CDR3 sequence is 16 residues long. The V end was cut by 3 bases, the J end by 0 bases, with 12 bases between. The CDR3 loop is CATSRWTAVSGNTIYF. In DNA, the CDR3 is TGTGCCACCAGCAGGTGGACGGCCGTCTCTGGAAACACCATATATTTT.

As regards this clonotype: The CDR3 end shows no conserved phenylalanine or tryptophan, and so a read error is likely. The chain joins TRBV4-1 to TRBJ2-7, with a possible D match to TRBD2 (5 bases). The CDR3 is made up of 13 amino acids. Germline V gives CDR1 MGHRA, CDR2 YSYEKL. The V and J ends lost 4 bases and 4 bases respectively, with 11 bases between them. The CDR3 loop is CASSPSGGYEQYL. CDR3 sequence (DNA): TGCGCCAGCAGCCCATCGGGCGGGTACGAGCAGTACCTC.